Sequencing of this T cell receptor (beta chain) was carried out in a study of CD8 T cells in ankylosing spondylitis. Points from the study as a whole: Clones tied to disease were said to be significantly enriched in matched ankylosing spondylitis synovial fluid. Peripheral blood held disease-linked clones only at relatively low frequency, and these were CD8+. Several of the motif variants were reported before in synovial fluid and blood from reactive arthritis.

Note on this clonotype: Its antigen is still unknown.

Via MiXCR, TCRdb re-called the 5' RACE reads, giving one row per CDR3 protein. The sample yields 250,000 to 350,000 distinct CDR3 sequences, around 21% seen once. V lost 5 bases and J lost 2, with 13 bases in between. This CDR3 region has 14 residues. Germline assignment: CDR1 DFQATT and CDR2 SNEGSKA (reference sequence). The sequenced material came from blood, either unsorted or a sorted T cell fraction (not recorded which). The chain has TRBV20-1 and TRBJ2-1; TRBD1 might be the D (5 bases). The sequence derives from a female donor with ankylosing spondylitis or in good health (not recorded which). The DNA for the CDR3 is TGCAGTGCTCTCAAAGGGGTCGCCTACAATGAGCAGTTCTTC. Its translation: CSALKGVAYNEQFF.